The table lists the clone carrying this T cell receptor beta chain with a few counts. Its specificity is unknown. The sample is drawn from a study of post-analysis software for immune sequencing data. Across the whole study: Patients with relapsing-remitting, secondary progressive and progressive-relapsing multiple sclerosis courses were all represented. Study conclusions and caveats: When patients were compared with controls, about five TRBV segments were more frequent, TRBV5-6, TRBV5-1 and TRBV20-1 among them. Patients with multiple sclerosis recorded significantly lower normalized Chao1 diversity than controls, the study found. F measure showed strong co-clustering of same-batch samples.

The TCR beta cDNA libraries contained unique molecular identifiers. Researchers reported roughly 0.5 million cDNA molecules coming from around 1 to 9.1 million T cells. Each CDR3 protein is one row after TCRdb ran MiXCR on the PCR reads. The repertoire consists of roughly 800,000 distinct CDR3 sequences, with just under 30% occurring once and the leading ten covering around 0.56%. The ends were cut back, 4 bases at V and 4 bases at J, with 10 bases in the middle. CDR3 length: 13 amino acids. The germline CDR1 and CDR2 sequences are SQVTM and ANQGSEA. The sample consisted of blood. The V call is TRBV29-1, the J call TRBJ2-2, with D possibly being TRBD1 (5 bases). This receptor was obtained from a girl aged 10-17 years with multiple sclerosis. CDR3 sequence reads: CSVGRVGTGELFF. CDR3 bases: TGCAGCGTTGGCAGGGTTGGCACCGGGGAGCTGTTTTTT.